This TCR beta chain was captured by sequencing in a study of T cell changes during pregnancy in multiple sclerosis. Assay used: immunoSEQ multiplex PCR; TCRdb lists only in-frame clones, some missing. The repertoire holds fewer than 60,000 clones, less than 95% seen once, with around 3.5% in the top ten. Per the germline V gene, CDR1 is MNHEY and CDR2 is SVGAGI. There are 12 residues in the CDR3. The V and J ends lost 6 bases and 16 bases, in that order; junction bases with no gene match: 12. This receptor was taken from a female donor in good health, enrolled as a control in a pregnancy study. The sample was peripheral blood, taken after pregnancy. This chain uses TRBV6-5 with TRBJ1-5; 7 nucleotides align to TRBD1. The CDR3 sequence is CASRGETGMEHF. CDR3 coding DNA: TGTGCCAGCAGAGGGGAGACAGGGATGGAACATTTT.